One sample yielded the 23 T cell receptor beta chains listed below, sequenced in a study of cytomegalovirus exposure and HLA in healthy donors. PCR employed 60 Vbeta and 13 Jbeta primers. Here immunoSEQ multiplex PCR was the method, and the copy in TCRdb shows in-frame clones only, minus some. The table has 90,000 to 120,000 clones, approximately 81% seen once; the top ten hold 3.5% to 4.5%. The sample comprised PBMCs. These receptors all stem from a female donor in good health and CMV-seropositive.

The chain is built from TRBV28 and TRBJ1-1; D not resolved. The CDR3 is made up of 14 amino acids. V was cut by 5 bases and J by 1 base, with 11 bases left in between. Germline V lookup: CDR1 MDHEN, CDR2 SYDVKM. CDR3 sequence reads: CASSPNRQNTEAFF. The CDR3 DNA reads as TGTGCCAGCAGTCCTAACCGACAGAACACTGAAGCTTTCTTT.

This clone was observed a handful of times. V gene TRBV5-1 combines with J gene TRBJ2-7; TRBD1 agrees at 7 bases. The CDR3 loop spans 14 amino acids. With V trimmed by 2 bases and J by 3 bases, 5 bases remained unmatched. Germline CDR1 is SGHRS and CDR2 is YFSETQ. CDR3 region: CASSLTGQNYEQYF. DNA for the CDR3: TGCGCCAGCAGCTTAACGGGACAGAACTACGAGCAGTACTTC.

The rearrangement uses TRBV6-5 and TRBJ1-1; 7 nucleotides match TRBD1. V dropped 6 bases and J dropped 1; count of bases not matched to a gene: 5. Germline assignment: CDR1 MNHEY and CDR2 SVGAGI. This CDR3 contains 14 residues. This chain's CDR3 is CASRGDSRNTEAFF. CDR3 sequence (DNA): TGTGCCAGCAGAGGGGACAGCCGGAACACTGAAGCTTTCTTT.

The V call is TRBV28, the J call TRBJ1-2, with D maybe TRBD1 (5 bases). This CDR3 is 12 amino acids long. In germline, CDR1 is MDHEN, CDR2 SYDVKM. Deletions cut 4 bases from V and 8 bases from J, with 11 bases between. Written as DNA, the CDR3 is TGTGCCAGCAGTTCTCAGGGTTTGGGCTACACCTTC. Translation: CASSSQGLGYTF.

This clone was detected a few times. This sequence joins TRBV18 and TRBJ2-3, with a weak D call TRBD1 (6 bases). From germline, CDR1 is KGHSH and CDR2 LQKENI. The length of the CDR3 is 15 residues. V lost 5 bases and J 6 bases, leaving 18 bases between the germline ends. In DNA, the CDR3 is TGTGCCAGCTCAACACTCGGACAGAGGGGCGATACGCAGTATTTT. Its protein product is CASSTLGQRGDTQYF.

The V call is TRBV7-2, the J call TRBJ2-3; 10 positions agree with TRBD2. Germline V gene lookup returns CDR1 SGHTA and CDR2 FQGNSA. V was pared by 5 bases and J by 3 bases, with 5 bases of the junction left unmatched. The CDR3 is made up of 15 amino acids. The CDR3 bases are TGTGCCAGCAGCCGATCGGGACTAGCGACAGATACGCAGTATTTT. The encoded protein is CASSRSGLATDTQYF.

The V and J genes are TRBV30 and TRBJ1-5; D gene uncertain. Germline V gene sequence: CDR1 GTSNPN, CDR2 SVGIG (reference sequence). The CDR3 spans 13 residues. Between the trimmed V and J ends, which lost 0 bases and 0 bases, there was a span of 3 bases. The CDR3 loop is CAWSVGSNQPQHF. CDR3 bases: TGTGCCTGGAGTGTCGGTAGCAATCAGCCCCAGCATTTT. Together with reference TRBV30 and TRBJ1-5, the CDR3 gives the full variable domain: SQTIHQWPATLVQPVGSPLSLECTVEGTSNPNLYWYRQAAGRGLQLLFYSVGIGQISSEVPQNLSASRPQDRQFILSSKKLLLSDSGFYLCAWSVGSNQPQHFGDGTRLSIL.

This clone has only a few counts. This sequence joins TRBV6-5 and TRBJ1-6; 7 bases map to TRBD1. V lost 7 bases and J lost 10; bases outside the gene matches: 4. The CDR3 totals 12 residues. The germline CDR1 and CDR2 sequences are MNHEY and SVGAGI. The DNA for the CDR3 is TGTGCCAGCACCCCAGGGGGATCACCCCTCCACTTT. Protein: CASTPGGSPLHF.

The chain is built from TRBV18 and TRBJ1-3; D gene uncertain. V was pared by 6 bases and J by 0 bases, with 12 bases between. The V gene's germline CDR1 is KGHSH and CDR2 LQKENI. The CDR3 has 15 residues. The CDR3 sequence is CASSRRGTSGNTIYF. The CDR3 DNA is TGTGCCAGCTCCCGGCGGGGTACCTCTGGAAACACCATATATTTT.

This clone came up once. The CDR3 DNA sequence: TGTGCCAGCAGTGTACTTTTCGGCTACACCTTC. Translation: CASSVLFGYTF. J is TRBJ1-2 and V is TRBV6-1, with D uncertain. Germline CDR1 and CDR2: MNHNS and SASEGT. Between the trimmed V and J ends, which lost 4 bases and 8 bases, there was a span of 8 bases. CDR3 size: 11 residues.

This chain joins TRBV21-1 and TRBJ1-5; the table's D call, TRBD1, was not checked against the DNA. TRBV21-1 represents a pseudogene. The CDR3 runs 15 residues. CDR3 nucleotides: TGTGCCAGCAGCCCAGGGGACGGGGCGGATCAGCCCCAGCATTTT. It translates to CASSPGDGADQPQHF.

CDR3: CASKRGDYEQYF. The CDR3 DNA is TGTGCCAGCAAAAGGGGTGACTACGAGCAGTACTTC. The rearrangement links TRBV27 to TRBJ2-7; D might be TRBD1 (5 bases). The CDR3 totals 12 residues. CDR1 MNHEY and CDR2 SMNVEV come from the germline V gene (reference sequence). V was pared by 7 bases and J by 3 bases, with 10 bases between.

The rearrangement links TRBV19 to TRBJ2-3; D might be TRBD2 (6 bases). Germline V gene lookup returns CDR1 LNHDA and CDR2 SQIVND (reference sequence). The CDR3 is 16 residues long. V gave up 5 bases and J gave up 6 bases, with 21 bases separating them. For the CDR3, the DNA is TGTGCCAGTAGTCACGGCGGGGTTCTAAGGGCGGATACGCAGTATTTT. This codes for CASSHGGVLRADTQYF. Full variable domain (rest looked up from reference TRBV19 and TRBJ2-3): DGGITQSPKYLFRKEGQNVTLSCEQNLNHDAMYWYRQDPGQGLRLIYYSQIVNDFQKGDIAEGYSVSREKKESFPLTVTSAQKNPTAFYLCASSHGGVLRADTQYFGPGTRLTVL.

CDR3 protein: CASSLDGGGRGYTF. The CDR3 DNA is TGTGCCAGCAGCTTAGATGGGGGGGGCCGGGGCTACACCTTC. This sequence joins TRBV11-2 and TRBJ1-2; D might be TRBD1 (6 bases). Germline V gene data show CDR1 as SGHAT and CDR2 as FQNNGV. Trimming pared 0 bases from V and 8 bases from J, leaving 13 bases between. The CDR3 loop spans 14 amino acids.

The chain links TRBV18 to TRBJ1-1; D perhaps matches TRBD1 (5 bases). In germline, CDR1 is KGHSH, CDR2 LQKENI. The CDR3 totals 15 residues. Trimming removed 3 bases at V and 0 bases at J, with 11 bases between. This CDR3 is CASSPDTGMNTEAFF. Here the CDR3 DNA reads TGTGCCAGCTCACCGGATACAGGAATGAACACTGAAGCTTTCTTT.

The DNA for the CDR3 is TGTGCCTGGGAGGTGACAGGGGGCAGCTATGGCTACACCTTC. This translates into CAWEVTGGSYGYTF. The chain recombines TRBV30 with TRBJ1-2, with 10 bases fitting TRBD1. Germline V gene sequence: CDR1 GTSNPN, CDR2 SVGIG (reference sequence). The CDR3 sequence is 14 residues long. The J segment lost 4 bases and the V segment lost 5 bases, leaving 7 bases of the junction unmatched.

The chain is built from TRBV5-6 and TRBJ2-5; D is possibly TRBD1 (6 bases). CDR1 is SGHDT and CDR2 is YYEEEE in the germline V gene. The CDR3 has 13 residues. The ends were cut back, 1 base at V and 3 bases at J, with 7 bases in the middle. The CDR3 here is CASSLPGEETQYF. CDR3 nucleotides: TGTGCCAGCAGCTTGCCAGGGGAAGAGACCCAGTACTTC.

V gene TRBV6-1 combines with J gene TRBJ2-4, with D possibly TRBD2 on 6 matching bases. The CDR3 sequence is 15 residues long. CDR1 and CDR2 from the germline V gene are MNHNS and SASEGT. V was clipped by 4 bases and J by 0 bases, with 10 bases between them. CDR3 residues: CASSGGGIAKNIQYF. The CDR3 DNA reads as TGTGCCAGCAGTGGAGGAGGGATAGCCAAAAACATTCAGTACTTC.

This clone was seen a few times. This chain's CDR3 is CASSLTGTSGGGEQFF. CDR3 in DNA: TGCGCCAGCAGCTTGACCGGGACTAGCGGGGGTGGTGAGCAGTTCTTC. The chain employs TRBV5-1 and TRBJ2-1; 14 nucleotides match TRBD2. CDR1 is SGHRS, CDR2 YFSETQ, per germline. The ends lost 1 base at V and 9 bases at J; junction bases unmatched: 6. The CDR3 has 16 amino acids.

The chain uses TRBV27 and TRBJ1-4, with 7 bases matching TRBD1. J gave up 4 bases and V 5 bases, and 4 bases lay outside the gene matches. The germline V gene has CDR1 MNHEY and CDR2 SMNVEV (reference sequence). The CDR3 has 14 amino acids. This CDR3 reads CASSRQGGNEKLFF. The CDR3 DNA reads as TGTGCCAGCAGTCGACAGGGTGGTAATGAAAAACTGTTTTTT.

V usage is TRBV6-1 and J usage is TRBJ2-5; TRBD2 aligns across 8 bases. Germline V gene sequence: CDR1 MNHNS, CDR2 SASEGT. The CDR3 has 15 amino acids. The junction had 6 bases not matched to a gene; V was cut back by 2 bases and J by 4 bases. The CDR3 loop is CASSESRTSRETQYF. CDR3 nucleotide sequence: TGTGCCAGCAGTGAATCCAGGACTAGCAGAGAGACCCAGTACTTC.

This clone occurred once. This chain's CDR3 is CSFRGVTEAFF. The CDR3 coding sequence is TGCAGTTTCCGAGGCGTCACTGAAGCTTTCTTT. The chain uses TRBV29-1 and TRBJ1-1; D remains ambiguous. This CDR3 comprises 11 residues. In germline, CDR1 is SQVTM, CDR2 ANQGSEA.

As DNA, the CDR3 is TGCGCCAGCAGCCAAGTTTGGGCCAGGGAAAGAGGCTACACCTTC. It specifies CASSQVWARERGYTF. The genes are TRBV4-1 and TRBJ1-2; TRBD1 is a possible D gene (5 bases). Trimming removed 1 base at V and 8 bases at J, with 17 bases between. This CDR3 contains 15 residues. Germline V gene sequence: CDR1 MGHRA, CDR2 YSYEKL.